These 19 T cell receptor beta chains originate from one sample sequenced in a study of blood T cell repertoires in COVID-19. Sequencing was performed with immunoSEQ multiplex PCR; in TCRdb, only in-frame clones are kept and a portion is missing. The sample lists around 46,000 clones; about 88% were seen once. Sequenced: PBMCs or T cells enriched from blood (not recorded which). The receptors come from a woman aged 45 to 65 who had recovered from COVID-19.

J is TRBJ2-2 and V is TRBV6-2 or TRBV6-3; D gene unclear. The CDR3 is made up of 14 amino acids. The germline V and J ends were trimmed by 0 bases and 8 bases, with 10 bases remaining between them. Germline values: CDR1 MNHEY, CDR2 SVGEGT. In DNA, the CDR3 is TGTGCCAGCAGTTACTCTTTACCCCGGGGGGAGCTGTTTTTT. It yields the protein CASSYSLPRGELFF.

The chain uses TRBV6-2 or TRBV6-3 and TRBJ2-1; TRBD2 aligns across 8 bases. The CDR3 is 15 amino acids. Trimming took 2 bases from V and 3 from J; bases not matched to a gene: 3. The V gene's germline CDR1 is MNHEY and CDR2 SVGEGT. DNA for the CDR3: TGTGCCAGCAGTTACGACGGGGGGGACTACAATGAGCAGTTCTTC. It translates to CASSYDGGDYNEQFF.

This chain connects TRBV7-8 to TRBJ2-2; 7 positions match TRBD1. J was trimmed by 6 bases and V by 5 bases; bases with no gene match: 18. Looked up from germline, CDR1 is SGHVS and CDR2 is FQNEAQ. The CDR3 runs to 18 residues. CDR3 amino acids: CASSPRGGFDRVAGELFF. CDR3 DNA sequence: TGTGCCAGCAGCCCCCGAGGCGGGTTTGACAGGGTCGCCGGGGAGCTGTTTTTT.

The rearrangement uses TRBV28 and TRBJ2-1, with 11 bases lining up with TRBD2. V gave up 3 bases and J gave up 9 bases; unmatched junction bases: 7. The germline gives CDR1 MDHEN, CDR2 SYDVKM. There are 15 residues in the CDR3. The CDR3 DNA follows: TGTGCCAGCAGTTTTGTACTAGCGGGAGCTGGTGAGCAGTTCTTC. Amino acid sequence: CASSFVLAGAGEQFF.

This chain connects TRBV11-1 to TRBJ1-4; D is uncertain. From germline, CDR1 is SGHAT and CDR2 FQDESV (reference sequence). The V end was cut by 5 bases, the J end by 5 bases, with 15 bases between. CDR3 length: 15 residues. CDR3 DNA: TGTGCCAGCAGCCCGACGCGGACTGGGAATGAAAAACTGTTTTTT. As protein: CASSPTRTGNEKLFF.

This chain links TRBV5-4 with TRBJ2-7; TRBD1 matches at 9 bases. Germline V gene sequence: CDR1 SGHNT, CDR2 YYREEE (reference sequence). V gave up 0 bases and J gave up 1 base; unmatched junction bases: 5. CDR3 length: 16 amino acids. CDR3 nucleotides: TGTGCCAGCAGCTTGGGGGACAGGGCGGGTTCCTACGAGCAGTACTTC. Its protein product is CASSLGDRAGSYEQYF. Complete variable domain (other parts from reference TRBV5-4 and TRBJ2-7): ETGVTQSPTHLIKTRGQQVTLRCSSQSGHNTVSWYQQALGQGPQFIFQYYREEENGRGNFPPRFSGLQFPNYSSELNVNALELDDSALYLCASSLGDRAGSYEQYFGPGTRLTVT.

In its sample, this clone was seen once. The chain uses TRBV6-2 or TRBV6-3 and TRBJ2-1; TRBD2 agrees at 7 bases. Looked up from germline, CDR1 is MNHEY and CDR2 is SVGEGT. After removal of 0 bases from V and 3 bases from J, the junction contained 5 bases not matched to a gene. This CDR3 spans 16 amino acids. The DNA of the CDR3 is TGTGCCAGCAGTTACTCGCAAGCGGGACTCTACAATGAGCAGTTCTTC. As protein: CASSYSQAGLYNEQFF.

This chain uses TRBV27 with TRBJ1-2; the D gene is possibly TRBD1 (5 bases). CDR1 and CDR2 (germline): MNHEY, SMNVEV (reference sequence). Trimming removed 3 bases from V and 7 bases from J, with 15 bases in between. The CDR3 has 14 amino acids. This CDR3 reads CASSFSQGIGGYTF. The CDR3 coding sequence is TGTGCCAGCAGTTTCTCGCAGGGCATAGGTGGCTACACCTTC.

The CDR3 sequence is CASRSSSGEETQYF. The CDR3, as DNA: TGTGCCAGCAGAAGCTCCAGCGGGGAGGAAACGCAGTATTTT. The rearrangement uses TRBV25-1 and TRBJ2-3; 7 nucleotides agree with TRBD2. The CDR3 totals 14 residues. V dropped 6 bases and J dropped 9; count of bases not matched to a gene: 12. CDR1 and CDR2 from the germline V gene are MGHDK and SYGVNS.

V usage is TRBV19 and J usage is TRBJ2-3, with D unresolved. Germline V gives CDR1 LNHDA, CDR2 SQIVND (reference sequence). The ends were cut back, 5 bases at V and 0 bases at J, with 9 bases in the middle. The CDR3 runs 14 residues. This chain's CDR3 is CASSRTYSTDTQYF. The CDR3 nucleotides are TGTGCCAGTAGTCGAACCTATAGCACAGATACGCAGTATTTT.

The V gene is TRBV29-1, the J gene TRBJ1-5; 9 nucleotides agree with TRBD1. V lost 5 bases to trimming and J lost 6 bases; unmatched junction nucleotides: 8. The CDR3 covers 14 residues. CDR1 is SQVTM, CDR2 ANQGSEA, per germline. Written as DNA, the CDR3 is TGCAGCGTTAAGGACAGGGGAATACGTCAGCCCCAGCATTTT. It yields the protein CSVKDRGIRQPQHF.

The chain is built from TRBV18 and TRBJ1-1; 9 bases map to TRBD1. After removal of 4 bases from V and 11 bases from J, the junction contained 14 bases not matched to a gene. The CDR3 covers 15 residues. Looked up from germline, CDR1 is KGHSH and CDR2 is LQKENI. CDR3 bases: TGTGCCAGCTCACTAGGGACAGGGTCAAATGAGGAGGCTTTCTTT. This gives the protein CASSLGTGSNEEAFF. The whole variable domain, remainder taken from reference TRBV18 and TRBJ1-1, is NAGVMQNPRHLVRRRGQEARLRCSPMKGHSHVYWYRQLPEEGLKFMVYLQKENIIDESGMPKERFSAEFPKEGPSILRIQQVVRGDSAAYFCASSLGTGSNEEAFFGQGTRLTVV.

The chain combines TRBV5-5 with TRBJ2-3, with a weak D call TRBD2 (6 bases). CDR1 and CDR2 from the germline V gene are SGHKS and YYEKEE (reference sequence). V lost 4 bases and J 2 bases, leaving 14 bases between the germline ends. This CDR3 comprises 15 residues. CDR3 DNA: TGTGCCAGCAGCGGGGGATGGGGGGTCACAGATACGCAGTATTTT. It yields the protein CASSGGWGVTDTQYF.

The CDR3 sequence is CASSSDIITGELFF. In DNA, the CDR3 is TGTGCCAGCAGCTCGGACATCATCACCGGGGAGCTGTTTTTT. The gene calls are TRBV7-9 and TRBJ2-2; possibly TRBD1 for D (5 bases). This CDR3 is 14 amino acids long. CDR1 and CDR2 (germline): SEHNR, FQNEAQ (reference sequence). The V and J ends lost 4 bases and 4 bases respectively, with 10 bases between them.

CDR3 sequence reads: CASSQVSGISGPRVKHSGNTIYF. CDR3 nucleotide sequence: TGTGCCAGCAGCCAAGTCTCCGGCATTTCAGGACCGCGGGTTAAGCACTCTGGAAACACCATATATTTT. The rearrangement links TRBV4-2 to TRBJ1-3; no reliable D call. The CDR3 spans 23 residues. In germline, CDR1 is LGHNA, CDR2 YNFKEQ. Between the trimmed V and J ends, which lost 1 base and 0 bases, there was a span of 31 bases.

The rearrangement links TRBV5-8 to TRBJ1-3, with 7 bases matching TRBD1. Germline-derived CDR1 and CDR2 are SGHTS and YDEGEE. Unmatched junction bases numbered 1, after V lost 1 base and J lost 3 bases. The length of the CDR3 is 14 residues. CDR3 in DNA: TGTGCCAGCAGCTTGTACAGGGGTGGAAACACCATATATTTT. Its translation is CASSLYRGGNTIYF.

The chain links TRBV7-2 to TRBJ2-1; 12 nucleotides match TRBD2. Germline V lookup: CDR1 SGHTA, CDR2 FQGNSA. Unmatched junction bases numbered 6, after V lost 4 bases and J lost 8 bases. This CDR3 comprises 15 residues. CDR3 DNA sequence: TGTGCCAGCAGCTCTGCTAGCGGGAGGGCCTATGAGCAGTTCTTC. This translates into CASSSASGRAYEQFF.

The gene calls are TRBV6-6 and TRBJ1-5; D not resolved. Trimming took 10 bases from V and 6 from J, leaving 16 bases between them. Germline CDR1 is MNHNY and CDR2 is SVGAGI (reference sequence). CDR3 length: 13 amino acids. The CDR3, as DNA: TGTGCCACACAACCTCAATCGGGTCAGCCCCAGCATTTT. Translated, it gives CATQPQSGQPQHF.

This chain uses TRBV7-2 with TRBJ2-2; tentatively, D is TRBD2 (6 bases). V lost 5 bases to trimming and J lost 2 bases, with 15 bases between them. The CDR3 runs 16 residues. The germline V gene has CDR1 SGHTA and CDR2 FQGNSA. CDR3 sequence reads: CASSPRATSNTGELFF. DNA of the CDR3: TGTGCCAGCAGCCCACGGGCGACTAGTAACACCGGGGAGCTGTTTTTT.